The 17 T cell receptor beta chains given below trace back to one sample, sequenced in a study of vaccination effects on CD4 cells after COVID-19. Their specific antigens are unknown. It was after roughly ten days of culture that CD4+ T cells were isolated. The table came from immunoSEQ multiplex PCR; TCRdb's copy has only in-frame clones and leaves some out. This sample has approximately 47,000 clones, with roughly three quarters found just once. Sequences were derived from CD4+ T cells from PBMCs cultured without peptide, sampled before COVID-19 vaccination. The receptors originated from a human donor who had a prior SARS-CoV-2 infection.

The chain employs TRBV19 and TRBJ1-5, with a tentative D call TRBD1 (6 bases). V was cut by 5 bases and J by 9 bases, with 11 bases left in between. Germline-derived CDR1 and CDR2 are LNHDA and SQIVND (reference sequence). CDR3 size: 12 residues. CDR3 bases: TGTGCCAGTAGTCCACAGGGCCCGCCCCAGCATTTT. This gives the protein CASSPQGPPQHF.

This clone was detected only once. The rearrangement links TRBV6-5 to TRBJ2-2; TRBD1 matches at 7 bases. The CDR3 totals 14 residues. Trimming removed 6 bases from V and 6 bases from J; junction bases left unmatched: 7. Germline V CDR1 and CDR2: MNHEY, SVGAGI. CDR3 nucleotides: TGTGCCAGCAGCGCGGACAGGTTGGCCGGGGAGCTGTTTTTT. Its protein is CASSADRLAGELFF.

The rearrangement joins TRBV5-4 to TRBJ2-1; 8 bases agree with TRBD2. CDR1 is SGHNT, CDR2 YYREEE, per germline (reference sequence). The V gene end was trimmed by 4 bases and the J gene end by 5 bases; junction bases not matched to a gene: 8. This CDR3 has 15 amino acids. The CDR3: CASSREGGPDNEQFF. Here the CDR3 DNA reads TGTGCCAGCAGCCGGGAGGGGGGGCCAGACAATGAGCAGTTCTTC.

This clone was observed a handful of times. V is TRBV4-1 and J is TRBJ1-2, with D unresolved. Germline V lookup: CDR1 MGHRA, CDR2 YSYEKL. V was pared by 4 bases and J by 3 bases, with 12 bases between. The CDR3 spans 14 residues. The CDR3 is CASSRGPGDYGYTF. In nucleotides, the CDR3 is TGCGCCAGCAGCCGAGGACCCGGGGACTATGGCTACACCTTC.

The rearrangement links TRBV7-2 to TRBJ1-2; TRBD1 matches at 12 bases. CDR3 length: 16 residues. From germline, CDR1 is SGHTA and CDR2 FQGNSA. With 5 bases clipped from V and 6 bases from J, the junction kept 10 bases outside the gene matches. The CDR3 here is CASSTLGQGAINGYTF. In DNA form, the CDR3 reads TGTGCCAGCAGCACCCTGGGACAGGGGGCGATTAATGGCTACACCTTC.

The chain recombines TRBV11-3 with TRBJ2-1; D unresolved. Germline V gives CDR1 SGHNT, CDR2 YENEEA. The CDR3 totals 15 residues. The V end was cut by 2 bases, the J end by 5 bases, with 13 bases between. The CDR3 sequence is CASSLSPVADNEQFF. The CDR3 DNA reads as TGTGCCAGCAGCTTATCCCCGGTCGCTGACAATGAGCAGTTCTTC. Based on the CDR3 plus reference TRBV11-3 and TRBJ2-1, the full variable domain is EAGVVQSPRYKIIEKKQPVAFWCNPISGHNTLYWYLQNLGQGPELLIRYENEEAVDDSQLPKDRFSAERLKGVDSTLKIQPAELGDSAVYLCASSLSPVADNEQFFGPGTRLTVL.

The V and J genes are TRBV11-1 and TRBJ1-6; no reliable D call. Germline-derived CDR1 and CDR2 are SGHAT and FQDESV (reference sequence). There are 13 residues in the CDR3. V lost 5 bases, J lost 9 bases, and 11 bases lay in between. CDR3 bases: TGTGCCAGCAGCGACCGATCGGGTTCACCCCTCCACTTT. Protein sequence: CASSDRSGSPLHF.

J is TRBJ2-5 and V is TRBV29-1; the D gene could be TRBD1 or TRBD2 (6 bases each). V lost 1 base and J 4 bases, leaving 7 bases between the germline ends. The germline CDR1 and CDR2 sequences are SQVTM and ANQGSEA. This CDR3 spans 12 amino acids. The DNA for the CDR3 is TGCAGCGTTGAAGGGGGGGCAGAGACCCAGTACTTC. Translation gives CSVEGGAETQYF. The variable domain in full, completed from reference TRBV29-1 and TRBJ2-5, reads SAVISQKPSRDICQRGTSLTIQCQVDSQVTMMFWYRQQPGQSLTLIATANQGSEATYESGFVIDKFPISRPNLTFSTLTVSNMSPEDSSIYLCSVEGGAETQYFGPGTRLLVL.

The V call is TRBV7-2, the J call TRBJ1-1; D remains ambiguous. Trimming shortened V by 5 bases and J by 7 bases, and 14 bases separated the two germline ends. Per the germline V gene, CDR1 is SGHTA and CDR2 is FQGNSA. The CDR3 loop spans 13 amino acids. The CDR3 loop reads CASSQRAYNEAFF. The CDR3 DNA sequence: TGTGCCAGCAGCCAGAGGGCGTACAATGAAGCTTTCTTT. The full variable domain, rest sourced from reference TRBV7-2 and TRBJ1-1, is GAGVSQSPSNKVTEKGKDVELRCDPISGHTALYWYRQSLGQGLEFLIYFQGNSAPDKSGLPSDRFSAERTGGSVSTLTIQRTQQEDSAVYLCASSQRAYNEAFFGQGTRLTVV.

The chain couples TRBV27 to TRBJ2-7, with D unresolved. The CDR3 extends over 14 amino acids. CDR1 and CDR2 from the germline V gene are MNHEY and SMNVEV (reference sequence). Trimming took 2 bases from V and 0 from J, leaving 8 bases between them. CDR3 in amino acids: CASSLKGISYEQYF. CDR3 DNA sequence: TGTGCCAGCAGTTTAAAGGGAATCTCCTACGAGCAGTACTTC.

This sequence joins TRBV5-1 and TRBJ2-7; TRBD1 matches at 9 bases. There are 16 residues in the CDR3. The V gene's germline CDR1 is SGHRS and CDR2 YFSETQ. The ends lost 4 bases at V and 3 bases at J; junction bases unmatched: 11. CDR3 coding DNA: TGCGCCAGCAGCATCAGGACAGGGGCGTTTGACTACGAGCAGTACTTC. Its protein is CASSIRTGAFDYEQYF.

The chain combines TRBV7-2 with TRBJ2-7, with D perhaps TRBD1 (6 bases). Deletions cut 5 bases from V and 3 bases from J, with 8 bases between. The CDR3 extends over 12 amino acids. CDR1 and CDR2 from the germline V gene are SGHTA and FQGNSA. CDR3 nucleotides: TGTGCCAGCAGCCAACAGGGCTACGAGCAGTACTTC. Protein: CASSQQGYEQYF.

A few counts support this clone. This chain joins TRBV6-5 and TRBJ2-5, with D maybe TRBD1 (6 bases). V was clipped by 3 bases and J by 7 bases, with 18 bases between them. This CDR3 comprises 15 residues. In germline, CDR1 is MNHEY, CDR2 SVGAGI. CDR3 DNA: TGTGCCAGCAGTTATTCTCCGGACAGCCGCCCGACCCAGTACTTC. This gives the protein CASSYSPDSRPTQYF.

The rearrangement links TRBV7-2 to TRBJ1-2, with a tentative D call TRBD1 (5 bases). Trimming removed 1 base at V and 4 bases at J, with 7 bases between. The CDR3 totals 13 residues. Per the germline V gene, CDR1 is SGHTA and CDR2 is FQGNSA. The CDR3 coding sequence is TGTGCCAGCAGCTTAGACGGGACCTATGGCTACACCTTC. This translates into CASSLDGTYGYTF.

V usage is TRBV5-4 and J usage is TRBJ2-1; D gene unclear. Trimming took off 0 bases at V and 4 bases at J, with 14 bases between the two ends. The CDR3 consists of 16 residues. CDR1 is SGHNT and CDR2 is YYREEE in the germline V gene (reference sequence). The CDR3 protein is CASSLESLPRYNEQFF. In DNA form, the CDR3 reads TGTGCCAGCAGCTTGGAAAGTCTACCACGATACAATGAGCAGTTCTTC.

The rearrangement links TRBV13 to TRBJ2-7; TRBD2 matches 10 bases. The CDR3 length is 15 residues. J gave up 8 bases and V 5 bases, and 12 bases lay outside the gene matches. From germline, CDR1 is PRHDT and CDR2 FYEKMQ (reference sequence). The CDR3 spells CASSPGLAGELKQYF. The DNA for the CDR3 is TGTGCCAGCAGCCCAGGGCTAGCGGGAGAGCTTAAGCAGTACTTC.

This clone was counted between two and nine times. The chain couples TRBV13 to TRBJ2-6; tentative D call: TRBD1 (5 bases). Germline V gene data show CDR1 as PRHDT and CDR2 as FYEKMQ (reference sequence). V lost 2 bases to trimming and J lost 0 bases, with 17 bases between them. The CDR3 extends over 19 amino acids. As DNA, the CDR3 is TGTGCCAGCAGCTTAACTCTAAACAGGATAAGCTCTGGGGCCAACGTCCTGACTTTC. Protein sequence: CASSLTLNRISSGANVLTF.